Included here is one T cell receptor (beta chain) sequence, with context. The antigen is unknown. This entry comes from a study of cytomegalovirus exposure and HLA in healthy donors. The overall study: Out of 150 million to 200 million T cells, an earlier analysis found some 110 million unique TCR beta sequences in total. Among fewer than 500 genotyped donors, around 77% fell in the Caucasian-associated ancestry cluster. Regarding the study as a whole: Listed as cytomegalovirus-associated were approximately 160 TCR beta chains. A later analysis reportedly found fewer N-insertions in an Asian-associated ancestry cluster than the approximately 660-donor mean.

Primers for the PCR totalled 60 Vbeta and 13 Jbeta. This table comes from immunoSEQ multiplex PCR, and its TCRdb copy is limited to in-frame clones, with some not included. The table lists 76,000 or so clones, less than 80% of them singletons. Sequencing used PBMCs. This receptor was obtained from a man aged 25 to 40 in good health and CMV-seronegative.

The CDR3 loop reads CASTPGGPETQYF. DNA of the CDR3: TGCGCCAGCACCCCAGGGGGCCCAGAGACCCAGTACTTC. The gene calls are TRBV4-1 and TRBJ2-5; 8 nucleotides match TRBD1. Germline assignment: CDR1 MGHRA and CDR2 YSYEKL. The CDR3 has 13 residues. Trimming at V came to 7 bases and at J to 4 bases, leaving 5 bases not matched to a gene.